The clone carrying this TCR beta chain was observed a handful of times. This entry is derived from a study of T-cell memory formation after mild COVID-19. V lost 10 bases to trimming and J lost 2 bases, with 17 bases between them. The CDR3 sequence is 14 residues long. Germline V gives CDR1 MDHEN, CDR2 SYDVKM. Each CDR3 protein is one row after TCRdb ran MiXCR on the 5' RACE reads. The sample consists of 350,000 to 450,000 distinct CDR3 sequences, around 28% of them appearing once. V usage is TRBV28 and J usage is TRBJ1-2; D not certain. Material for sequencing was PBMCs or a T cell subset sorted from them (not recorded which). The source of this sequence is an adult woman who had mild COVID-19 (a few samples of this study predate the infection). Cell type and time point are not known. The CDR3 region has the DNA TGTGCCATTCTCGGTACCACAGAGAACTATGGCTACACCTTC. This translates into CAILGTTENYGYTF.